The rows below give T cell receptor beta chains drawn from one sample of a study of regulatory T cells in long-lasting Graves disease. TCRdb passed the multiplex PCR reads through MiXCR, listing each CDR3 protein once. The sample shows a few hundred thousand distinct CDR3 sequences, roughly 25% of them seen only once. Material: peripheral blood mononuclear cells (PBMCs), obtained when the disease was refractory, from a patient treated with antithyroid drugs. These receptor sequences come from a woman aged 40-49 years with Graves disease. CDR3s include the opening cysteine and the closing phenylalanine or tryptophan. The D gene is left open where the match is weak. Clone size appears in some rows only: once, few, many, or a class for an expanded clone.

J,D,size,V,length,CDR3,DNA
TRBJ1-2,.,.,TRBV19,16,CASSPSGAGFVLGYTF,TGTGCTAGTAGCCCCTCCGGTGCAGGGTTCGTCTTGGGCTACACCTTC
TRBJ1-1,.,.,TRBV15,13,CATRGDRNTEAFF,TGTGCCACCAGGGGTGACAGGAACACTGAAGCTTTCTTT
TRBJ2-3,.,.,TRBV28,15,CASSLAEEGRDTQYF,TGTGCCAGCAGTTTAGCGGAAGAGGGGAGGGATACGCAGTATTTT
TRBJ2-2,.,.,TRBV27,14,CASRSTGFTGELFF,TGTGCCAGCAGGAGCACAGGGTTCACCGGGGAGCTGTTTTTT
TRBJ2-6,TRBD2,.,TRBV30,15,CAWRLAGRRANVLTF,TGTGCCTGGAGACTAGCGGGACGTAGGGCCAACGTCCTGACTTTC
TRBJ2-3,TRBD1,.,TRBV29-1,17,CSVDGLPRDREEDTQYF,TGCAGCGTTGACGGTCTCCCCCGGGACAGGGAGGAAGATACGCAGTATTTT
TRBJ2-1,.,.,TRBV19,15,CASSIVGLGYNEQFF,TGTGCCAGTAGTATAGTTGGGCTAGGGTACAATGAGCAGTTCTTC
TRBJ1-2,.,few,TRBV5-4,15,CASSQGKGPNYGYTF,TGTGCCAGCAGCCAAGGGAAGGGCCCCAACTATGGCTACACCTTC
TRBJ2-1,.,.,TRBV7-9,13,CASSLAIYNEQFF,TGTGCCAGCAGCTTAGCGATTTACAATGAGCAGTTCTTC
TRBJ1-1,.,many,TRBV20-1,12,CSARVWQTEAFF,TGCAGTGCTAGGGTTTGGCAGACTGAAGCTTTCTTT
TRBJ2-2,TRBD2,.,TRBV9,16,CASSVGLAGISGELFF,TGTGCCAGCAGCGTAGGCCTAGCGGGAATCTCCGGGGAGCTGTTTTTT
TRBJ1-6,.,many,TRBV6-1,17,CASRILSEPSRNSPLHF,TGTGCCAGCAGAATCCTTAGCGAGCCTAGCCGAAATTCACCCCTCCACTTT
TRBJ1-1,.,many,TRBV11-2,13,CASSLGLFGEAFF,TGTGCCAGCAGCTTAGGGCTCTTCGGGGAAGCTTTCTTT
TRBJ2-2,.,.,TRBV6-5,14,CASSYPTGTGELFF,TGTGCCAGCAGTTACCCCACAGGGACCGGGGAGCTGTTTTTT
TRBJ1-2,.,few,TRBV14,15,CASSQAAGYNYGYTF,TGTGCCAGCAGCCAAGCTGCTGGATATAACTATGGCTACACCTTC
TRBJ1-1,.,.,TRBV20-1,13,CSVKFQGRTEAFF,TGCAGTGTGAAATTTCAGGGACGGACTGAAGCTTTCTTT
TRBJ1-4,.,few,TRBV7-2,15,CASSTSWGVNEKLFF,TGTGCCAGCAGCACTTCCTGGGGTGTGAATGAAAAACTGTTTTTT
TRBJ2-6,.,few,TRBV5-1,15,CASSLDLSGANVLTF,TGCGCCAGCAGCTTGGACCTCAGTGGGGCCAACGTCCTGACTTTC
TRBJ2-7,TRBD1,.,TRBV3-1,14,CASSPRDRGNEQYF,TGTGCCAGCAGCCCCCGGGACAGGGGGAACGAGCAGTACTTC
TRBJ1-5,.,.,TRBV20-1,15,CSARGQPLGNQPQHF,TGCAGTGCTAGAGGACAGCCCCTGGGAAATCAGCCCCAGCATTTT
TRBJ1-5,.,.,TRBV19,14,CASSITGEDQPQHF,TGTGCCAGTAGTATCACCGGGGAGGATCAGCCCCAGCATTTT
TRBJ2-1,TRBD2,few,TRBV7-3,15,CASSRSSGTYNEQFF,TGTGCCAGCAGCCGATCTAGCGGAACCTACAATGAGCAGTTCTTC
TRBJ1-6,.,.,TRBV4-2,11,CASSLRGPLHF,TGTGCCAGCAGCCTCCGGGGACCCCTCCACTTT
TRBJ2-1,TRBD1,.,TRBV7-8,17,CASSSSLRDRVSYEQFF,TGTGCCAGCAGCTCCTCCCTCCGGGACAGGGTTTCGTATGAGCAGTTCTTC
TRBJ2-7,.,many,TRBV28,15,CASSPHGPPIREQYF,TGTGCCAGCAGTCCGCACGGTCCCCCGATTCGGGAGCAGTACTTC
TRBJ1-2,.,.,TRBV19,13,CASSGTSNYGYTF,TGTGCCAGTAGTGGGACATCAAACTATGGCTACACCTTC